These 12 T cell receptor beta chains were sequenced from one sample in a study of T cell responses to AZD1222 COVID-19 vaccine. Sequencing used immunoSEQ multiplex PCR; TCRdb keeps in-frame clones, though not all of them. The table records about 160,000 clones, 92% of them present only once. The sequencing here drew on peripheral blood, taken 28 days after the second AZD1222 dose. These receptors originate from an adult who received the AZD1222 COVID-19 vaccine.

The chain carries TRBV6-5 and TRBJ1-2; D might be TRBD1 (6 bases). This CDR3 region has 15 residues. V was clipped by 6 bases and J by 4 bases, with 18 bases between them. Looked up from germline, CDR1 is MNHEY and CDR2 is SVGAGI. This CDR3 reads CASSVRQALGYGYTF. The CDR3, as DNA: TGTGCCAGCAGCGTTCGACAGGCGCTCGGCTATGGCTACACCTTC.

The V call is TRBV11-3, the J call TRBJ2-2; no clear D gene. In germline, CDR1 is SGHNT, CDR2 YENEEA. V was trimmed by 6 bases and J by 7 bases, leaving 18 bases between them. The length of the CDR3 is 15 residues. The CDR3 nucleotides are TGTGCCAGCAGTCTACCCCGGGCCGCGGACGGGGAGCTGTTTTTT. Its protein is CASSLPRAADGELFF.

This sequence joins TRBV19 and TRBJ1-2; D perhaps matches TRBD1 (5 bases). CDR1 is LNHDA and CDR2 is SQIVND in the germline V gene (reference sequence). V lost 4 bases and J 5 bases, leaving 17 bases between the germline ends. This CDR3 is 15 amino acids long. CDR3 coding DNA: TGTGCCAGTAGTACCAATAAGGGACGGGGATATGGCTACACCTTC. This translates into CASSTNKGRGYGYTF. Together with reference TRBV19 and TRBJ1-2, the CDR3 gives the full variable domain: DGGITQSPKYLFRKEGQNVTLSCEQNLNHDAMYWYRQDPGQGLRLIYYSQIVNDFQKGDIAEGYSVSREKKESFPLTVTSAQKNPTAFYLCASSTNKGRGYGYTFGSGTRLTVV.

This chain connects TRBV5-8 to TRBJ1-2, with 7 nucleotides matching TRBD1. This CDR3 has 16 amino acids. The trim removed 4 bases at V and 4 bases at J, leaving 13 bases unmatched. Germline loops: CDR1 SGHTS, CDR2 YDEGEE. CDR3 in amino acids: CASSILPGQLRYGYTF. The CDR3 DNA follows: TGTGCCAGCAGCATTTTACCGGGACAGCTTCGCTATGGCTACACCTTC. Full variable domain (outside the CDR3, taken from reference TRBV5-8 and TRBJ1-2): EAGVTQSPTHLIKTRGQQATLRCSPISGHTSVYWYQQALGLGLQFLLWYDEGEERNRGNFPPRFSGRQFPNYSSELNVNALELEDSALYLCASSILPGQLRYGYTFGSGTRLTVV.

The chain joins TRBV7-9 to TRBJ2-7, with D tentatively TRBD1 or TRBD2 (5 bases each). The germline V gene encodes CDR1 SEHNR and CDR2 FQNEAQ (reference sequence). The CDR3 sequence is 14 residues long. Trimming pared 5 bases from V and 6 bases from J, leaving 17 bases between. The CDR3 DNA sequence: TGTGCCAGCAGCACAGGAGGCAGGGCGGCCGAGCAGTACTTC. Encoded protein: CASSTGGRAAEQYF.

The DNA for the CDR3 is TGTGCCAGCAGCTTATCGTGGGGCTGGGATCAGCCCCAGCATTTT. This translates into CASSLSWGWDQPQHF. The V and J genes are TRBV7-2 and TRBJ1-5, with D perhaps TRBD1 (5 bases). The CDR3 contains 15 residues. Deletions cut 2 bases from V and 5 bases from J, with 13 bases between. CDR1 and CDR2 (germline): SGHTA, FQGNSA.

V usage is TRBV5-1 and J usage is TRBJ2-5; D assignment may be TRBD1 or TRBD2 (5 bases each). Trimming pared 7 bases from V and 5 bases from J, leaving 36 bases between. The germline CDR1 and CDR2 sequences are SGHRS and YFSETQ. The CDR3 totals 20 residues. For the CDR3, the DNA is TGCGCCAGCCGAACCCCGACCGCCGGGACGGCCGATGGTAGTGACGAGACCCAGTACTTC. Amino acid sequence: CASRTPTAGTADGSDETQYF.

J is TRBJ2-3 and V is TRBV9; TRBD2 might be the D (5 bases). Per germline, CDR1 SGDLS and CDR2 YYNGEE. The CDR3 totals 16 residues. V gave up 4 bases and J gave up 2 bases, with 17 bases separating them. CDR3 sequence (DNA): TGTGCCAGCAGCTCATCCCGGGGTCCCTCCACAGATACGCAGTATTTT. Protein: CASSSSRGPSTDTQYF.

The J gene is TRBJ2-1, the V gene TRBV12-5; TRBD2 agrees at 9 bases. The germline V gene encodes CDR1 LGHNT and CDR2 FRNRAP. Trimming at V came to 5 bases and at J to 2 bases, leaving 10 bases not matched to a gene. CDR3 length equals 17 residues. The CDR3 DNA sequence: TGTGCTAGTGGTCCCGTGGCGGGAGGGGGGACCTACAATGAGCAGTTCTTC. Translating it yields CASGPVAGGGTYNEQFF.

The V and J genes are TRBV20-1 and TRBJ2-7; D perhaps matches TRBD2 (7 bases). The CDR3 has 11 residues. Germline CDR1 reads DFQATT; CDR2 reads SNEGSKA (reference sequence). Trimming took off 6 bases at V and 5 bases at J, with 11 bases between the two ends. The CDR3 DNA follows: TGCAGTGCGTGGGGGGGCAACGAGCAGTACTTC. Protein sequence: CSAWGGNEQYF.

The genes are TRBV13 and TRBJ2-7, with D uncertain. The germline V and J ends were trimmed by 4 bases and 0 bases, with 10 bases remaining between them. CDR1 is PRHDT, CDR2 FYEKMQ, per germline (reference sequence). The CDR3 is 14 amino acids. CDR3 residues: CASSYRSDSYEQYF. CDR3 bases: TGTGCCAGCAGCTACCGTTCTGACTCCTACGAGCAGTACTTC.

The chain employs TRBV9 and TRBJ2-3, with D unresolved. Between the trimmed V and J ends, which lost 0 bases and 4 bases, there was a span of 9 bases. The CDR3 extends over 14 amino acids. Germline lookup yields CDR1 SGDLS and CDR2 YYNGEE. This CDR3 reads CASSVGNGPDTQYF. CDR3 in DNA: TGTGCCAGCAGCGTAGGTAACGGGCCAGATACGCAGTATTTT.